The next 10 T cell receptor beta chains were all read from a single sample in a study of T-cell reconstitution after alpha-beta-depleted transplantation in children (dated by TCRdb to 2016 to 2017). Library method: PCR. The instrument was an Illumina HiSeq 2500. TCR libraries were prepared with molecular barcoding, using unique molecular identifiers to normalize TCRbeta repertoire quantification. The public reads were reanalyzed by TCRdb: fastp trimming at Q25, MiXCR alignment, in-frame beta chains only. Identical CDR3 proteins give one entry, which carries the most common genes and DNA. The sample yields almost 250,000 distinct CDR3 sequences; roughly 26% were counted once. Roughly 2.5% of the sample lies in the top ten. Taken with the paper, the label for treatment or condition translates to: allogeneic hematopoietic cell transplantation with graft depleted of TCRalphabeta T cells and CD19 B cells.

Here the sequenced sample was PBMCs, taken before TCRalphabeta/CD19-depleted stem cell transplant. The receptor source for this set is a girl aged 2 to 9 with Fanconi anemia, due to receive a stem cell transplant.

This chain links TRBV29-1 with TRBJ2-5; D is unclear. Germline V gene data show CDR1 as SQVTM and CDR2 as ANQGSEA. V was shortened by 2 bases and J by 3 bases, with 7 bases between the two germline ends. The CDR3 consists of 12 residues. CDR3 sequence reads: CSVERPEETQYF. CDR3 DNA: TGCAGCGTTGAAAGGCCGGAAGAGACCCAGTACTTC.

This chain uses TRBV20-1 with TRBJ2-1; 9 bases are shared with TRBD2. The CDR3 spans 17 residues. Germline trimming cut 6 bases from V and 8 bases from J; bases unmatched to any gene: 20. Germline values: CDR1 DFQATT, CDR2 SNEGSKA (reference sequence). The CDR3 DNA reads TGCAGTGCCCGACCTCTAGTTCCGAGCGGGGGGTCGCATGAGCAGTTCTTC. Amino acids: CSARPLVPSGGSHEQFF.

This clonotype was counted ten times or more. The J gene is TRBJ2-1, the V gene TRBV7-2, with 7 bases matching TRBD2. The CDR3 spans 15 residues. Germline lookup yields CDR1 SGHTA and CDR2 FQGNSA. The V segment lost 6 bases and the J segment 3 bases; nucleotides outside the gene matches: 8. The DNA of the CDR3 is TGTGCCAGCAGGAGGGAGGGCCGAGGCTACAATGAGCAGTTCTTC. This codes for CASRREGRGYNEQFF.

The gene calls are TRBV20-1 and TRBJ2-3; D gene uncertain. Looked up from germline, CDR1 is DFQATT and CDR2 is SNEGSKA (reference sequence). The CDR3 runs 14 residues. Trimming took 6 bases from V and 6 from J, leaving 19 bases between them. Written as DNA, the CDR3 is TGCAGTGCAATCTCAATGGGTGGACGGGATACGCAGTATTTT. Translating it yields CSAISMGGRDTQYF.

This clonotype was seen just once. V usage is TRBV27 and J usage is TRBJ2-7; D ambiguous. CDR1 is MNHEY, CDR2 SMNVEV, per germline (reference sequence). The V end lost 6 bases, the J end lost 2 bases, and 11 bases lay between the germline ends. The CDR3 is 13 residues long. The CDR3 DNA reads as TGTGCCAGCAGATGGTCTGGTGCCTACGAGCAGTACTTC. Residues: CASRWSGAYEQYF.

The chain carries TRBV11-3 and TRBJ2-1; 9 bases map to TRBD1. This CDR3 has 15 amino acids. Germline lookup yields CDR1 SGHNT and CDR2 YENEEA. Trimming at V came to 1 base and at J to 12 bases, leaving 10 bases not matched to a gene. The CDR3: CASSLGGDRVRTQFF. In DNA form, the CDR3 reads TGTGCCAGCAGCTTAGGCGGGGACAGGGTTAGAACGCAGTTCTTC.

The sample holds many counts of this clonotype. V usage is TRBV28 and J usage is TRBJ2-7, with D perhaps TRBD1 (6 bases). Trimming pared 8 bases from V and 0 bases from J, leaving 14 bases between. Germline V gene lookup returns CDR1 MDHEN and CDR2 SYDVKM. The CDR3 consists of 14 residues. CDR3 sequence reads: CASCGQFISYEQYF. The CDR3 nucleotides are TGTGCCAGCTGTGGACAGTTTATCTCCTACGAGCAGTACTTC.

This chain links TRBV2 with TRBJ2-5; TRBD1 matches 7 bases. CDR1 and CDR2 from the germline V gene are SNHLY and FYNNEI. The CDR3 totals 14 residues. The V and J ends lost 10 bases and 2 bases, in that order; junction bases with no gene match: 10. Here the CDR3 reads CANRQGVKQETQYF. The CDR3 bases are TGTGCCAACAGACAGGGAGTTAAGCAAGAGACCCAGTACTTC.

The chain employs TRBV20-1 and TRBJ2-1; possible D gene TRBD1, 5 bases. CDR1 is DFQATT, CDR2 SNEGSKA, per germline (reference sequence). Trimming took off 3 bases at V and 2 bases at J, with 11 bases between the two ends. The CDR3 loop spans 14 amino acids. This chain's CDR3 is CSARGPDAYNEQFF. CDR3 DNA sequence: TGCAGTGCTAGGGGGCCCGATGCCTACAATGAGCAGTTCTTC.

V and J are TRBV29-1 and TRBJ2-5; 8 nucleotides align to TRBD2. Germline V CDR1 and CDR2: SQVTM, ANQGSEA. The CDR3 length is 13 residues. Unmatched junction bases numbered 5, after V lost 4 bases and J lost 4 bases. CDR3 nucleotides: TGCAGCGTTGGCCAAAGCGGGGGAGAGACCCAGTACTTC. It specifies CSVGQSGGETQYF.